This T cell receptor beta chain stems from a study of blood T cell repertoires in COVID-19 (dated by TCRdb to about 2020). With regard to the full study: Samples from collaborators originated in the United States, Italy and Spain and spanned both the acute and convalescent phases of COVID-19. The samples were drawn from the first 160 participants of the ongoing ImmuneRACE study and from 950 to 1,500 subjects provided by 6 global collaborators. The material from the prospective study consisted of cDNA or gDNA derived from T cells, B-cell-depleted T cells, or PBMCs. Where available, HLA class I and class II types were obtained from metadata supplied by the sample provider rather than from assay-based typing. The repertoires were released in a freely available public database meant as a resource for research on the immune response to SARS-CoV-2. Sample metadata almost always included a de-identified subject ID, COVID-19 status, age in years and sex. Deeply sampled blood TCRbeta repertoires from subjects exposed to, actively infected with, or recovered from COVID-19 were included in the dataset.

The immunoSEQ Assay, a bias-controlled multiplex PCR, was used to amplify TCRbeta CDR3 regions from genomic DNA. The original methods were these. Nucleated cell counts per sample were estimated from amplification of reference gene primers within the assay. Sequence reads were collapsed and filtered to measure the absolute abundance of every unique TCRbeta CDR3 rearrangement. For each sample, productive Simpson clonality was calculated as the square root of Simpson's diversity index across productive rearrangements. TCRdb's version of the immuneACCESS table is confined to in-frame rearrangements and falls short of the full clone set. An unresolved V gene accounts for under half of the shortfall where checked; the remainder is of unknown origin. That table gives V, J and clone size, and the DNA gave D and trimming. The sample table lists a few hundred thousand clones, roughly 77% of them with a count of one. The ten largest clones represent about 9% of the sample.

To note about this clone: The target of this receptor is not known. Base qualities are not recorded, but no much larger clone differs from it by a single base. Different DNA sequences within this sample yield the same CDR3.

General study outcomes and caveats: Clinical and demographic metadata were provided uncurated, with the amount varying by source and participant.

Participants in the prospective study were aged roughly 18 to 90 years, lived in about two dozen United States geographic areas, and enrolled through a virtual design. To assign participants to cohorts, the prospective study relied on clinical history that participants themselves reported in a screening survey and a study questionnaire. For ImmuneRACE Cohort 3, a participant was defined as recovered based on two consecutive negative NP/OP PCR tests, clearance by a healthcare professional, or resolution of symptoms. Mobile phlebotomists in the prospective study collected whole blood, serum and a nasopharyngeal or oropharyngeal swab from every participant. Prospective study participants could optionally give additional blood draws and questionnaires over an approximately two-month period. Prospective study blood samples were shipped either frozen or at room temperature before DNA extraction. Sequenced material: PBMCs or T cells enriched from blood (not recorded which). This clonotype originated in a man aged 35-49 years who had recovered from COVID-19.

The CDR3 protein sequence reads: CASSLAGGREQYF. The nucleotides read TGTGCCAGCAGCTTAGCGGGAGGGCGCGAGCAGTACTTC. This chain joins TRBV5-4 to TRBJ2-7, and TRBD2 aligns with 10 junction nucleotides. The germline V gene (reference sequence) specifies SGHNT as CDR1 and YYREEE as CDR2. From the cysteine through the phenylalanine, the CDR3 covers 13 amino acids. Only CDR3 DNA is held: 39 bases, read in frame from base 1. V ends up 2 bases short and J 6 bases short, with an unmatched junction base count of 2.